The present entry profiles one T cell receptor (beta chain) with its context. The sample belongs to a study of radiotherapy plus CTLA-4 blockade in lung cancer. Germline-derived CDR1 and CDR2 are GTSNPN and SVGIG (reference sequence). The V gene lost 4 bases and the J gene lost 5 bases, with 15 bases spanning the gap. The CDR3 sequence is 13 residues long. Assay used: immunoSEQ multiplex PCR; TCRdb lists only in-frame clones, some missing. This table has some 73,000 clones, under 90% appearing once. The V gene is TRBV30, the J gene TRBJ2-7; the D is unclear. This receptor was taken from a human donor with non-small cell lung cancer who had stable disease on radiotherapy plus ipilimumab. The input for sequencing was peripheral blood, taken from a patient treated with radiotherapy plus ipilimumab. The DNA of the CDR3 is TGTGCCTGGAATCTGGGGTCTGGCCACGAGCAGTACTTC. As protein: CAWNLGSGHEQYF.